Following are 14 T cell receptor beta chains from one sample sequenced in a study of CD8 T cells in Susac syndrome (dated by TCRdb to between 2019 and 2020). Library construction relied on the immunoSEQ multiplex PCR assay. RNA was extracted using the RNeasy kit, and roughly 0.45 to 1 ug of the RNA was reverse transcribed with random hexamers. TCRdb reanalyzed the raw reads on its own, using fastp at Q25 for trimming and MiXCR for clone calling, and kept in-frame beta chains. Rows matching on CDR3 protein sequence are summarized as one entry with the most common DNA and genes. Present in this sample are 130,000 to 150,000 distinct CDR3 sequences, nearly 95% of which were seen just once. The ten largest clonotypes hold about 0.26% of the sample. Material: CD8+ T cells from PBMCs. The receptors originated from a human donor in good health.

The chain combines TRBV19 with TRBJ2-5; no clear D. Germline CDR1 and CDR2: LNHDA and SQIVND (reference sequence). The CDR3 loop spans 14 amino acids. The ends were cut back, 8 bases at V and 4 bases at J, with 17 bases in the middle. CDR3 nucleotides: TGTGCCAGTGGGCCGTGGGAATCAGGAGAGACCCAGTACTTC. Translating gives CASGPWESGETQYF.

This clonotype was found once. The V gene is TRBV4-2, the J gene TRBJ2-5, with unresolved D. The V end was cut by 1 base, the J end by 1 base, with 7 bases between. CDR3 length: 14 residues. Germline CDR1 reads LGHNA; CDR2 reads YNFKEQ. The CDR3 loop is CASSQAGFQETQYF. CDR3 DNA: TGTGCCAGCAGCCAAGCGGGCTTCCAAGAGACCCAGTACTTC.

The CDR3 here is CASSQGGGIDYGYTF. CDR3 sequence (DNA): TGCGCCAGCAGCCAGGGCGGAGGGATCGACTATGGCTACACCTTC. The chain has TRBV4-3 and TRBJ1-2; D uncertain. This CDR3 is built from 15 residues. V was shortened by 3 bases and J by 3 bases, with 14 bases between the two germline ends. The germline CDR1 and CDR2 sequences are LGHNA and YSLEER.

CDR3 in amino acids: CASSVGGDEQYF. CDR3 nucleotide sequence: TGTGCCAGCAGCGTAGGGGGCGACGAGCAGTACTTC. The rearrangement joins TRBV9 to TRBJ2-7, with D possibly being TRBD1 (5 bases). Germline loops: CDR1 SGDLS, CDR2 YYNGEE. Trimming left V 0 bases short and J 5 bases short, with 6 bases between. The length of the CDR3 is 12 residues.

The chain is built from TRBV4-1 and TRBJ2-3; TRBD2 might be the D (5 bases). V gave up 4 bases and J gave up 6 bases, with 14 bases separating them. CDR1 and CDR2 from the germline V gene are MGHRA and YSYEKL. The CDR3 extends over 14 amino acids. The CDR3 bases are TGCGCCAGCAGCCTAGATGCAGCGGAGGATACGCAGTATTTT. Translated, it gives CASSLDAAEDTQYF.

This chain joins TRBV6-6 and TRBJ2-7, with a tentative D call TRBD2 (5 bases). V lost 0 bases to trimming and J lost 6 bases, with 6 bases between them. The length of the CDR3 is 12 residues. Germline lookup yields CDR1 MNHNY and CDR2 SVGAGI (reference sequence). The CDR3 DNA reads TGTGCCAGCAGTTACTCGGACTCCGAGCAGTACTTC. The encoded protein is CASSYSDSEQYF.

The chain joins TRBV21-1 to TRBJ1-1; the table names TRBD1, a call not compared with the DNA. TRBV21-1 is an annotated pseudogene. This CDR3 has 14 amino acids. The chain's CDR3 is CASSKGTKNTEAFF. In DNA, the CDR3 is TGTGCCAGCAGCAAAGGGACAAAGAACACTGAAGCTTTCTTT.

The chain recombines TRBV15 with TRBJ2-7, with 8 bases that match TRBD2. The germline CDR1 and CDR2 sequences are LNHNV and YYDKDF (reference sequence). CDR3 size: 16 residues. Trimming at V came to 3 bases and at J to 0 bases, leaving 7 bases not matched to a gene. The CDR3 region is CATSRDPSGSSYEQYF. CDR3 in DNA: TGTGCCACCAGCAGGGACCCGAGCGGGAGCTCCTACGAGCAGTACTTC.

The CDR3 is CSAPGDRGYTF. The CDR3 nucleotides are TGCAGCGCCCCGGGGGACCGCGGCTACACCTTC. The chain recombines TRBV29-1 with TRBJ1-2, with D perhaps TRBD1 (5 bases). Germline assignment: CDR1 SQVTM and CDR2 ANQGSEA. The CDR3 has 11 amino acids. Trimming stripped 7 bases from V and 8 bases from J, with 14 bases between.

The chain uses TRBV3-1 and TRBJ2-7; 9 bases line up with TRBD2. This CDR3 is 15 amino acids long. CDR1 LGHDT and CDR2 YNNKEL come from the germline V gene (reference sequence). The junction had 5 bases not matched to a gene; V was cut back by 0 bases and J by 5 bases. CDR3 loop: CASSQELAGVHEQYF. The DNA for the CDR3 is TGTGCCAGCAGCCAAGAGTTAGCGGGAGTCCACGAGCAGTACTTC.

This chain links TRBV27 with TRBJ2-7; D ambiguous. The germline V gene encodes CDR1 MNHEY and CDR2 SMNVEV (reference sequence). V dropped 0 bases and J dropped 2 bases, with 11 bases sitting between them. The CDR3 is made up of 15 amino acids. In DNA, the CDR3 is TGTGCCAGCAGTTTATCCCTCGGTGGGCCCTACGAGCAGTACTTC. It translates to CASSLSLGGPYEQYF.

As DNA, the CDR3 is TGTGCCAGCAGCTCCCTTGGGACGGCATCCTACGAGCAGTACTTC. Amino acid sequence: CASSSLGTASYEQYF. The chain is built from TRBV5-6 and TRBJ2-7; the D call may be TRBD1 or TRBD2 (5 bases each). Germline loops: CDR1 SGHDT, CDR2 YYEEEE. V was shortened by 3 bases and J by 1 base, with 14 bases between the two germline ends. The CDR3 length is 15 residues.

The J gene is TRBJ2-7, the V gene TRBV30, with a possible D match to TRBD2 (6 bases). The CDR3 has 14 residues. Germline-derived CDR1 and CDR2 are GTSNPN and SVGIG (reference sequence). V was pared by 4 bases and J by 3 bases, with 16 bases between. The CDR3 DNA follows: TGTGCCTGGACCTTTACAGGAGGGGTCTACGAGCAGTACTTC. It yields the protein CAWTFTGGVYEQYF.

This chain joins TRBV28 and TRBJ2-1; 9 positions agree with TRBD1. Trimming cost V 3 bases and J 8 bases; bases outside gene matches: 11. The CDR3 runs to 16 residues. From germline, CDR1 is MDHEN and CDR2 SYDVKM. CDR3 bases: TGTGCCAGCAGTTTTTCCGGACAGGGGTTTCTTGATGAGCAGTTCTTC. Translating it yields CASSFSGQGFLDEQFF. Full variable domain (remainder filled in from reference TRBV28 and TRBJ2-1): DVKVTQSSRYLVKRTGEKVFLECVQDMDHENMFWYRQDPGLGLRLIYFSYDVKMKEKGDIPEGYSVSREKKERFSLILESASTNQTSMYLCASSFSGQGFLDEQFFGPGTRLTVL.